This TCR beta chain derives from a study of T cells after yellow fever vaccination (dated by TCRdb to the late 2010s). Describing the broader study: Memory subsets (EM, EMRA, CM and Tscm) were sorted on a BD FACS Aria III using CD3, CD45RA, CCR7 and CD95 staining. To follow T-cell clones before and after primary and booster YFV17D yellow fever vaccination, bulk TCR alpha and beta repertoires were sequenced over time. Two healthy male donors, one aged 18 to 30 and one aged 30 to 39 years, were included in the cohort. The SMART-Seq v4 Ultra Low Input RNA kit was used to prepare libraries from fractions with low cell numbers. Bulk PBMC replicates and cell subsets were isolated from blood drawn at multiple timepoints before and after both primary and secondary immunization. Memory subsets were sorted on days 0, 15 and 45 and at 18 months after primary vaccination, and on days 0, 15 and 45 after the 30-year booster.

This clonotype was counted at least ten times. Base qualities are not recorded, but no much larger clone differs from it by a single base. Synthesis of TCR cDNA relied on 5'RACE template switching, a step that introduced a universal primer site along with unique molecular identifiers. Priming of cDNA synthesis was performed from both the TCR alpha and TCR beta constant segments. Library amplification involved two PCR steps, and the second step added sample barcodes and sequencing adapters. Libraries were sequenced on Illumina HiSeq 2500 (2x100 bp) or NovaSeq (2x150 bp). The study's own analysis went as follows. MIGEC handled demultiplexing of reads and collapsing into UMI consensus sequences, while MiXCR performed V(D)J alignment. Using edgeR on replicate PBMC samples, clonotypes were called vaccine-responding if FDR was below 0.01 and the log2 fold change was above 5 up to day 15. Bulk clonotypes were assigned CD4 or CD8 identity according to which sequenced CD4 or CD8 repertoire held them at higher abundance. To estimate the distribution of each clone across memory phenotypes, clonotype frequencies in memory subsets were weighted by FACS-sorted cell numbers. TCRdb reworked the public reads: Q25 trimming with fastp, MiXCR clone assembly, productive beta chains retained. Entries are consolidated by CDR3 protein sequence, retaining the most common genes and DNA. These V and J calls originate from TCRdb's pipeline instead of the authors' own analysis. The sample table shows 15,000 to 20,000 distinct CDR3 sequences, and 4% are seen once. The ten largest clones capture roughly 0.37% of the sample.

The CDR3 holds 11 amino acids from the cysteine to the phenylalanine. Here the CDR3 DNA is all that survives: 33 bases in frame from base 1. V and J lose 2 bases and 7 bases, and a span of 6 bases separates them. The germline V gene encodes CDR1 KGHSH and CDR2 LQKENI. The treatment or condition label on this specimen signifies: live attenuated yellow fever vaccine strain. A standard Ficoll-Paque protocol was used to isolate PBMCs from peripheral blood. The RNeasy Micro Kit was used to extract RNA from sorted memory subsets. The paper's findings and limits, for the study overall: In the sorted memory subsets on day 0, nearly all of the vaccine-responding clonotypes fell below detection. The study included only two donors, which limits how far the findings can be generalized. Computational filtering was needed because FACS-sorted repertoires could contain abundant contaminating clonotypes from the bulk population. A small share of clonotypes occurred in both CD4 and CD8 compartments, likely arising from convergent recombination. Most clones expanded after primary vaccination were re-detected after the booster (approximately 96% of CD4 and more than 70% of CD8), suggesting broad memory maintenance. The secondary T-cell response was weaker than the primary response but faster, peaking on day 5 instead of day 15.

This clonotype originated in a man aged 25-40 years who received the YFV17D yellow fever vaccine. The starting material was PBMCs, either bulk or a sorted T-cell subset (CD4+, CD8+, memory, or dextramer-sorted; not recorded which), obtained 15 days after the yellow fever booster vaccination. The rearrangement combines TRBV18 with TRBJ2-7; no D gene is confidently identified. The DNA sequence is as follows: TGTGCCAGCTCACCAAGTGGGGAGCAGTACTTC. This translates into CASSPSGEQYF.